Below, 28 T cell receptor beta chains from the same sample are listed, as sequenced in a study of cytotoxic CD8 clonotypes in ibrutinib-treated CLL. Repertoires were generated with immunoSEQ multiplex PCR, while TCRdb's copy carries only in-frame clones and drops some. The sample consists of about 50,000 clones, 83% of them appearing once. The starting material was PBMCs, obtained after 24 months of ibrutinib treatment. The receptors were sampled from a human donor with chronic lymphocytic leukemia.

The rearrangement uses TRBV2 and TRBJ2-5; 9 bases are shared with TRBD2. V lost 8 bases and J lost 4; bases outside the gene matches: 11. Germline V CDR1 and CDR2: SNHLY, FYNNEI. The CDR3 contains 15 residues. The CDR3 sequence is CASFLAGGFTETQYF. CDR3 nucleotides: TGTGCCAGCTTTCTGGCGGGAGGGTTCACAGAGACCCAGTACTTC.

The chain employs TRBV28 and TRBJ1-5; D might be TRBD1 (6 bases). The CDR3 consists of 11 residues. Trimming stripped 2 bases from V and 13 bases from J, with 9 bases between. CDR1 MDHEN and CDR2 SYDVKM come from the germline V gene. The CDR3 DNA follows: TGTGCCAGCAGTTTAATGCAGGGGCAGCATTTT. Its translation: CASSLMQGQHF. The full variable domain, completed using reference TRBV28 and TRBJ1-5, is DVKVTQSSRYLVKRTGEKVFLECVQDMDHENMFWYRQDPGLGLRLIYFSYDVKMKEKGDIPEGYSVSREKKERFSLILESASTNQTSMYLCASSLMQGQHFGDGTRLSIL.

J is TRBJ2-3 and V is TRBV7-2; 8 bases fit TRBD2. Unmatched junction bases numbered 1, after V lost 3 bases and J lost 2 bases. Germline-derived CDR1 and CDR2 are SGHTA and FQGNSA. The CDR3 is 14 amino acids. CDR3 sequence reads: CASSFSGVTDTQYF. CDR3 sequence (DNA): TGTGCCAGCAGCTTTAGCGGGGTCACAGATACGCAGTATTTT.

The genes are TRBV2 and TRBJ2-6; D unresolved. The CDR3 sequence is 15 residues long. The V end lost 6 bases, the J end lost 2 bases, and 11 bases lay between the germline ends. Germline loops: CDR1 SNHLY, CDR2 FYNNEI. CDR3 amino acids: CASRPLVAGANVLTF. The DNA for the CDR3 is TGTGCCAGCAGGCCTTTGGTGGCTGGGGCCAACGTCCTGACTTTC.

The genes are TRBV19 and TRBJ1-1; D uncertain. The germline V gene encodes CDR1 LNHDA and CDR2 SQIVND (reference sequence). V lost 2 bases and J 7 bases, leaving 11 bases between the germline ends. The CDR3 extends over 13 amino acids. CDR3 DNA sequence: TGTGCCAGTAGTATAAGAAGAACGGATGAAGCTTTCTTT. Translated: CASSIRRTDEAFF.

Judged by abundance, this clone is medium-sized. The chain is built from TRBV11-2 and TRBJ2-7; 9 positions agree with TRBD2. Germline V gene lookup returns CDR1 SGHAT and CDR2 FQNNGV. The CDR3 runs 19 residues. With 2 bases clipped from V and 3 bases from J, the junction kept 17 bases outside the gene matches. CDR3 coding DNA: TGTGCCAGCAGCTTAAGAACCAGCGGGAGGCCCCCTGCGAGCTACGAGCAGTACTTC. Its protein product is CASSLRTSGRPPASYEQYF.

This clone has just a few counts. V is TRBV6-1 and J is TRBJ1-1; D is unresolved. This CDR3 has 12 residues. Trimming cost V 7 bases and J 0 bases, with 6 bases left between them. Germline CDR1 is MNHNS and CDR2 is SASEGT. CDR3 region: CASTVMNTEAFF. CDR3 bases: TGTGCCAGCACGGTCATGAACACTGAAGCTTTCTTT.

The chain links TRBV7-2 to TRBJ2-7, with TRBD2 identical over 11 bases. The CDR3 runs to 15 residues. Trimming at V came to 5 bases and at J to 1 base, leaving 4 bases not matched to a gene. The germline V gene has CDR1 SGHTA and CDR2 FQGNSA. The CDR3 nucleotides read TGTGCCAGCAGCAAGACTAGCGGGATATCCTACGAGCAGTACTTC. It encodes CASSKTSGISYEQYF.

V and J are TRBV19 and TRBJ2-1, with 12 bases lining up with TRBD2. Germline values: CDR1 LNHDA, CDR2 SQIVND (reference sequence). The CDR3 contains 16 residues. Losses at the gene ends were 3 bases for V and 4 bases for J; bases not matched to a gene: 4. The CDR3 reads CASSISGTSGYNEQFF. CDR3 DNA: TGTGCCAGTAGTATTTCTGGGACTAGCGGGTACAATGAGCAGTTCTTC.

A note on this clone: The identical CDR3 is also encoded by other nucleotide sequences in the sample. The chain joins TRBV4-2 to TRBJ2-3; possibly TRBD2 for D (5 bases). Trimming cost V 3 bases and J 0 bases, with 19 bases left between them. Germline CDR1 and CDR2: LGHNA and YNFKEQ. The CDR3 extends over 18 amino acids. The CDR3 nucleotides read TGTGCCAGCAGCCAGCTCCCCCCCGGGCGCGGGAGCACAGATACGCAGTATTTT. The encoded protein is CASSQLPPGRGSTDTQYF.

The rearrangement links TRBV14 to TRBJ2-5; 10 bases line up with TRBD1. Germline V gene sequence: CDR1 SGHDN, CDR2 FVKESK. V shed 4 bases and J 5 bases; nucleotides not matched to a gene: 10. This CDR3 is built from 16 residues. In nucleotides, the CDR3 is TGTGCCAGCAGCCCCGGGAGACAGGGGGCTTTGGAGACCCAGTACTTC. It encodes CASSPGRQGALETQYF.

V is TRBV25-1 and J is TRBJ2-1; 7 bases match TRBD1. The CDR3 is 15 residues long. CDR1 MGHDK and CDR2 SYGVNS come from the germline V gene. V shed 4 bases and J 4 bases; nucleotides not matched to a gene: 7. The CDR3 spells CASSAPGQLYNEQFF. In DNA, the CDR3 is TGTGCCAGCAGTGCTCCGGGACAGCTATACAATGAGCAGTTCTTC.

This clone was counted a single time. V usage is TRBV7-3 and J usage is TRBJ2-1; 14 bases map to TRBD2. CDR1 and CDR2 (germline): SGHTA, FQGTGA. This CDR3 is built from 18 residues. The trim removed 5 bases at V and 6 bases at J, leaving 12 bases unmatched. The CDR3 protein is CASSRTKEGLAGGNEQFF. In DNA form, the CDR3 reads TGTGCCAGCAGCCGCACTAAGGAAGGACTAGCGGGAGGCAATGAGCAGTTCTTC.

The rearrangement uses TRBV5-1 and TRBJ2-2, with TRBD2 matching over 9 bases. This CDR3 spans 20 amino acids. J was trimmed by 0 bases and V by 0 bases; bases with no gene match: 12. In germline, CDR1 is SGHRS, CDR2 YFSETQ. CDR3 region: CASSLGLLAGGRSNTGELFF. DNA of the CDR3: TGCGCCAGCAGCTTGGGGTTACTAGCGGGCGGAAGATCGAACACCGGGGAGCTGTTTTTT.

The chain is built from TRBV6-5 and TRBJ2-1, with 10 bases matching TRBD2. The CDR3 contains 14 residues. CDR1 and CDR2 (germline): MNHEY, SVGAGI. V lost 10 bases and J lost 4; bases outside the gene matches: 7. DNA for the CDR3: TGTGCCACCGGGACTAGCGCGTCTTACAATGAGCAGTTCTTC. Its protein is CATGTSASYNEQFF.

The chain links TRBV5-5 to TRBJ1-2; weak D call: TRBD1 (5 bases). CDR1 SGHKS and CDR2 YYEKEE come from the germline V gene (reference sequence). The CDR3 has 15 amino acids. With 2 bases removed from V and 8 bases from J, the gap between germline ends came to 19 bases. The CDR3 is CASSLPNWQGGGYTF. In DNA form, the CDR3 reads TGTGCCAGCAGCTTACCTAACTGGCAGGGAGGGGGCTACACCTTC.

Only one count was recorded for this clone. V usage is TRBV5-1 and J usage is TRBJ2-3; D unresolved. The germline V and J ends were trimmed by 2 bases and 5 bases, with 12 bases remaining between them. There are 14 residues in the CDR3. Germline CDR1 SGHRS, CDR2 YFSETQ. This chain's CDR3 is CASSLSKREDTQYF. The DNA of the CDR3 is TGCGCCAGCAGCTTATCAAAGCGAGAAGATACGCAGTATTTT.

This clone was observed a few times. The chain combines TRBV15 with TRBJ2-2; 7 nucleotides line up with TRBD2. V was clipped by 4 bases and J by 0 bases; unmatched bases: 2. Germline CDR1 and CDR2: LNHNV and YYDKDF (reference sequence). The CDR3 loop spans 15 amino acids. CDR3 bases: TGTGCCACCAGCATTACTAGCGCGAACACCGGGGAGCTGTTTTTT. It codes for CATSITSANTGELFF.

The chain joins TRBV5-1 to TRBJ2-1; 10 nucleotides line up with TRBD2. CDR3 size: 14 residues. V shed 3 bases, J shed 5 bases, and the junction held 2 bases outside the gene matches. The germline gives CDR1 SGHRS, CDR2 YFSETQ. CDR3 bases: TGCGCCAGCAGCTGGGGGACTAGCGACAATGAGCAGTTCTTC. This gives the protein CASSWGTSDNEQFF. Supplemented by reference TRBV5-1 and TRBJ2-1, the full variable domain reads KAGVTQTPRYLIKTRGQQVTLSCSPISGHRSVSWYQQTPGQGLQFLFEYFSETQRNKGNFPGRFSGRQFSNSRSEMNVSTLELGDSALYLCASSWGTSDNEQFFGPGTRLTVL.

The V gene is TRBV30, the J gene TRBJ2-2, with 12 bases matching TRBD2. CDR3 size: 15 residues. The trim removed 5 bases at V and 5 bases at J, leaving 6 bases unmatched. The germline V gene encodes CDR1 GTSNPN and CDR2 SVGIG (reference sequence). The CDR3: CAWQLAGGLTGELFF. CDR3 DNA: TGTGCCTGGCAACTAGCGGGAGGCCTGACCGGGGAGCTGTTTTTT.

The chain combines TRBV15 with TRBJ2-7; 11 bases fit TRBD2. Looked up from germline, CDR1 is LNHNV and CDR2 is YYDKDF (reference sequence). This CDR3 contains 16 residues. Trimming cost V 0 bases and J 7 bases; bases outside gene matches: 8. The CDR3 coding sequence is TGTGCCACCAGCAGAGATCGACTAGCGGGAACTGAGGAGCAGTACTTC. It is translated as CATSRDRLAGTEEQYF.

The chain uses TRBV7-2 and TRBJ2-1, with D hard to call. CDR1 is SGHTA and CDR2 is FQGNSA in the germline V gene. The CDR3 is 11 amino acids. The V end was cut by 3 bases, the J end by 7 bases, with 4 bases between. CDR3 sequence reads: CASSFLNEQFF. The CDR3 nucleotides read TGTGCCAGCAGCTTTCTGAATGAGCAGTTCTTC.

This chain connects TRBV18 to TRBJ2-3; 7 positions match TRBD1. The CDR3 is 15 amino acids. Germline loops: CDR1 KGHSH, CDR2 LQKENI. V was pared by 0 bases and J by 7 bases, with 7 bases of the junction left unmatched. The CDR3 is CASSPPIQGRYTQYF. CDR3 DNA: TGTGCCAGCTCACCACCTATACAGGGGCGGTATACGCAGTATTTT.

The chain links TRBV27 to TRBJ2-7; 11 bases agree with TRBD2. CDR1 is MNHEY, CDR2 SMNVEV, per germline (reference sequence). The CDR3 runs 15 residues. V shed 3 bases and J 3 bases; nucleotides not matched to a gene: 4. In DNA, the CDR3 is TGTGCCAGCAGTTTCGGGACTAGCGGATACTACGAGCAGTACTTC. Translating it yields CASSFGTSGYYEQYF.

The J gene is TRBJ2-7, the V gene TRBV7-8; D is undetermined. CDR3 size: 15 residues. The V end lost 1 base, the J end lost 2 bases, and 12 bases lay between the germline ends. Germline lookup yields CDR1 SGHVS and CDR2 FQNEAQ. This CDR3 reads CASSLESPTTYEQYF. The CDR3 nucleotides read TGTGCCAGCAGCTTAGAGTCGCCAACCACCTACGAGCAGTACTTC.

The V and J genes are TRBV19 and TRBJ2-7; 10 bases are shared with TRBD1. Germline V gene data show CDR1 as LNHDA and CDR2 as SQIVND (reference sequence). This CDR3 spans 14 amino acids. V was clipped by 5 bases and J by 6 bases; unmatched bases: 7. The CDR3 DNA reads TGTGCCAGTAGTTCCGGGACAGGGGTTGCCGAGCAGTACTTC. Its translation is CASSSGTGVAEQYF.

V gene TRBV6-5 combines with J gene TRBJ2-7; 8 bases map to TRBD1. The CDR3 has 13 residues. J gave up 2 bases and V 7 bases, and 4 bases lay outside the gene matches. CDR1 MNHEY and CDR2 SVGAGI come from the germline V gene. The CDR3 nucleotides read TGTGCCAGCACCAGGACAGGGACCTACGAGCAGTACTTC. This sequence encodes CASTRTGTYEQYF.

V is TRBV5-4 and J is TRBJ2-3; D is uncertain. Trimming took off 2 bases at V and 8 bases at J, with 6 bases between the two ends. Germline V gene sequence: CDR1 SGHNT, CDR2 YYREEE (reference sequence). The CDR3 runs to 11 residues. The CDR3 region is CASSFLGTQYF. CDR3 in DNA: TGTGCCAGCAGCTTTCTTGGTACGCAGTATTTT.